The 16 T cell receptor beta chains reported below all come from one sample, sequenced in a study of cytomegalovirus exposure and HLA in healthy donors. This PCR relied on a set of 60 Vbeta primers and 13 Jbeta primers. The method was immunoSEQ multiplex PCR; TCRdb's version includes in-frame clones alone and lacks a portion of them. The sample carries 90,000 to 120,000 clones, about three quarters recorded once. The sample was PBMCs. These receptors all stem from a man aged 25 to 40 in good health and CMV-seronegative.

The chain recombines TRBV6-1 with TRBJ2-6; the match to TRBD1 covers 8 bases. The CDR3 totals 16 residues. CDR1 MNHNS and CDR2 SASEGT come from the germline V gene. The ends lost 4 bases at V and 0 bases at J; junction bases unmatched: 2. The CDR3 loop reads CASSGRGRSGANVLTF. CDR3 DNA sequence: TGTGCCAGCAGTGGCAGGGGGCGCTCTGGGGCCAACGTCCTGACTTTC.

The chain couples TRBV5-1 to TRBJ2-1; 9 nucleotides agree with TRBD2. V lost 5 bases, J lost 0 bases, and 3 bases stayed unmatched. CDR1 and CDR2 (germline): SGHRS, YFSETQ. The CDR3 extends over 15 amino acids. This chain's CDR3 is CASSLAGSSYNEQFF. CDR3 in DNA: TGCGCCAGCAGTCTAGCGGGGAGCTCCTACAATGAGCAGTTCTTC.

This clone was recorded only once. CDR3 sequence: CASRIGSSYNEQFF. CDR3 in DNA: TGTGCCAGCAGAATTGGGAGCTCCTACAATGAGCAGTTCTTC. The J gene is TRBJ2-1, the V gene TRBV6-5; D may be TRBD2 (5 bases). The germline V and J ends were trimmed by 6 bases and 0 bases, with 9 bases remaining between them. CDR3 size: 14 residues. Germline V gene lookup returns CDR1 MNHEY and CDR2 SVGAGI.

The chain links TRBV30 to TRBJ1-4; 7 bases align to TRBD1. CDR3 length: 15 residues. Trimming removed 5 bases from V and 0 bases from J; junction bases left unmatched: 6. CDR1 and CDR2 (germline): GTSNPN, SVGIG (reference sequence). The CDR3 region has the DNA TGTGCCTGGGACACAGGGGCTGCAACTAATGAAAAACTGTTTTTT. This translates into CAWDTGAATNEKLFF.

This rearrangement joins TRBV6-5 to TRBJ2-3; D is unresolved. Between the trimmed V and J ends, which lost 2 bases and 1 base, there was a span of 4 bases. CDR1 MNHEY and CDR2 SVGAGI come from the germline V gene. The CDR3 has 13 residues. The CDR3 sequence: CASSYTGTDTQYF. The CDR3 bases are TGTGCCAGCAGTTACACTGGCACAGATACGCAGTATTTT.

Written as DNA, the CDR3 is TGTGCCAGCAGCTTAGATTCGGGGGTGTCTGAAGCTTTCTTT. Its protein product is CASSLDSGVSEAFF. This chain joins TRBV11-2 and TRBJ1-1, with D possibly matching TRBD1 (5 bases). This CDR3 has 14 residues. Germline CDR1 reads SGHAT; CDR2 reads FQNNGV. The V gene lost 0 bases and the J gene lost 6 bases, with 11 bases spanning the gap. Based on the CDR3 plus reference TRBV11-2 and TRBJ1-1, the full variable domain is EAGVAQSPRYKIIEKRQSVAFWCNPISGHATLYWYQQILGQGPKLLIQFQNNGVVDDSQLPKDRFSAERLKGVDSTLKIQPAKLEDSAVYLCASSLDSGVSEAFFGQGTRLTVV.

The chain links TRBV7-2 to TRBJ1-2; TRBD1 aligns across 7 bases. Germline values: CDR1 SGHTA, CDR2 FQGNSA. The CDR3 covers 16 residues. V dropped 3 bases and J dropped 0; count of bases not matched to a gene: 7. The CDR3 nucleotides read TGTGCCAGCAGCTTCCGGGACAGCGTAACTAACTATGGCTACACCTTC. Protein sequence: CASSFRDSVTNYGYTF.

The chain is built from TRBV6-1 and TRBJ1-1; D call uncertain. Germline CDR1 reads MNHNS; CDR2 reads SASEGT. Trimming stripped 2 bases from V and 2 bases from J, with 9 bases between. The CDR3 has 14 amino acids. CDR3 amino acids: CASSENGFNTEAFF. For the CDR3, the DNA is TGTGCCAGCAGTGAAAACGGGTTTAACACTGAAGCTTTCTTT.

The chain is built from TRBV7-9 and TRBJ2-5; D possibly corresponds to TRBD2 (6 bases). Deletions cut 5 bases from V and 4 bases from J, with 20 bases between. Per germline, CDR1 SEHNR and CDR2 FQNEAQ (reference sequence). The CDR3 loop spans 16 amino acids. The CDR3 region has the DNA TGTGCCAGCAGCGCCTTGATAGTAGTGGGGGGAGAGACCCAGTACTTC. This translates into CASSALIVVGGETQYF.

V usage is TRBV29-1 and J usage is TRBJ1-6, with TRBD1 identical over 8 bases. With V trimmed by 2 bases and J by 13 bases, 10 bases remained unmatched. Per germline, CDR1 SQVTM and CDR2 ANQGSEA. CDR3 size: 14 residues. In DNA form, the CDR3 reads TGCAGCGTTGAATGGGACAGGAAAAATTTCCCCCTCCACTTT. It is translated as CSVEWDRKNFPLHF. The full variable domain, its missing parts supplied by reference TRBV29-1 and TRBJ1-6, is SAVISQKPSRDICQRGTSLTIQCQVDSQVTMMFWYRQQPGQSLTLIATANQGSEATYESGFVIDKFPISRPNLTFSTLTVSNMSPEDSSIYLCSVEWDRKNFPLHFGNGTRLTVT.

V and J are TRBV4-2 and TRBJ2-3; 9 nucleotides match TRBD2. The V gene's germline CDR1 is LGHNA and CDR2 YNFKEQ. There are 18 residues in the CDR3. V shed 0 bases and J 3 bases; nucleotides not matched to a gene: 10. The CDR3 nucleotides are TGTGCCAGCAGCCAAGAAGGGGCGGGAGGGCTCAGGACAGATACGCAGTATTTT. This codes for CASSQEGAGGLRTDTQYF.

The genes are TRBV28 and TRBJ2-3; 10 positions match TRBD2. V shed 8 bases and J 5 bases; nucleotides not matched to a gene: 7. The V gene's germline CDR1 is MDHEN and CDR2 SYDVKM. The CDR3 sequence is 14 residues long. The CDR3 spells CASGSGGPLDTQYF. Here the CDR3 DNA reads TGTGCCAGCGGTAGCGGGGGGCCCTTAGATACGCAGTATTTT.

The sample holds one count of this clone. In DNA form, the CDR3 reads TGCGCCAGCAGCCAACGTTCGGGGGGAAGGGGTACCGGGGAGCTGTTTTTT. Protein: CASSQRSGGRGTGELFF. The chain employs TRBV4-1 and TRBJ2-2, with TRBD2 matching 7 bases. The V segment lost 2 bases and the J segment 5 bases; nucleotides outside the gene matches: 11. The CDR3 runs to 17 residues. From germline, CDR1 is MGHRA and CDR2 YSYEKL.

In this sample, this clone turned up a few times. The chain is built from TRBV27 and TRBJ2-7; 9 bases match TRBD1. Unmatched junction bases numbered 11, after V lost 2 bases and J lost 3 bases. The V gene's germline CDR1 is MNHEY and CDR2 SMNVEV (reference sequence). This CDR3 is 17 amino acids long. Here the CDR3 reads CASSLSHTGTGIYEQYF. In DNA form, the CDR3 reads TGTGCCAGCAGTTTAAGTCATACCGGGACAGGGATCTACGAGCAGTACTTC.

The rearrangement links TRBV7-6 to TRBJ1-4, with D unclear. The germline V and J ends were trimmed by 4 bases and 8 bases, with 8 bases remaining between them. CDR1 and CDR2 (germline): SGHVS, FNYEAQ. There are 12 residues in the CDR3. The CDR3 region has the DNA TGTGCCAGCAGCTCGCCGGGGGAAAAACTGTTTTTT. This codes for CASSSPGEKLFF.

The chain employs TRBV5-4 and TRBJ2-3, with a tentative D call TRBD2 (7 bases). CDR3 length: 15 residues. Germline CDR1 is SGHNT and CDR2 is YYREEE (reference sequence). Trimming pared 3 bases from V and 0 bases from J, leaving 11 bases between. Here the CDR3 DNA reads TGTGCCAGCAGCTCCGGGGGGCCCAGCACAGATACGCAGTATTTT. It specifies CASSSGGPSTDTQYF. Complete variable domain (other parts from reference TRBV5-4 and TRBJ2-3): ETGVTQSPTHLIKTRGQQVTLRCSSQSGHNTVSWYQQALGQGPQFIFQYYREEENGRGNFPPRFSGLQFPNYSSELNVNALELDDSALYLCASSSGGPSTDTQYFGPGTRLTVL.